This T cell receptor (beta chain) was captured by sequencing in a study of T-cell memory formation after mild COVID-19. This clonotype showed up just a few times. The CDR3 has 13 amino acids. The V gene's germline CDR1 is DFQATT and CDR2 SNEGSKA (reference sequence). The V gene lost 6 bases and the J gene lost 2 bases, with 12 bases spanning the gap. TCRdb itself ran the 5' RACE reads through MiXCR, one entry per CDR3 protein. The sample holds roughly 200,000 distinct CDR3 sequences, roughly 17% seen once. The chain uses TRBV20-1 and TRBJ2-3; D possibly corresponds to TRBD2 (6 bases). Sequenced: PBMCs or a T cell subset sorted from them (not recorded which). The receptor was isolated from an adult woman who had mild COVID-19 (a few samples of this study predate the infection). Cell type and time point are not known. The CDR3 sequence is CSARDLDTDTQYF. The CDR3 region has the DNA TGCAGTGCCCGGGACTTAGACACAGATACGCAGTATTTT.